This TCR beta chain was captured in a study of molecular identifiers for immune sequencing clone quantification. Study outcomes and limitations: Highly expanded clone sizes could be underestimated by identical TCR molecules that share a barcode.

TCRdb re-analysed the PCR reads in MiXCR, keeping a single row per CDR3 protein. The data hold about 100,000 distinct CDR3 sequences, with 36% observed a single time. With RNA at 10%, 30% or 50%, naive CD8 libraries came from roughly 20,000 to 1,000,000 sorted cells. Trimming removed 6 bases from V and 4 bases from J, with 13 bases in between. In germline, CDR1 is LNHNV, CDR2 YYDKDF (reference sequence). The CDR3 contains 14 residues. Concerning this clonotype itself: Its antigen is not known.

V usage is TRBV15 and J usage is TRBJ1-5; the D gene is possibly TRBD1 (5 bases). Specimen: naive CD8+ T cells from blood, with Jurkat cell RNA spiked in. Subset denoted: FACS-sorted CD8+CD4-CCR7+CD45RA+ naive T cells. The origin of this receptor is a human donor in good health. Some libraries in this study had Jurkat cell RNA spiked in. The CDR3 loop is CATSDGGLNQPQHF. Written as DNA, the CDR3 is TGTGCCACCAGTGATGGGGGTTTGAATCAGCCCCAGCATTTT. Supplemented by reference TRBV15 and TRBJ1-5, the full variable domain reads DAMVIQNPRYQVTQFGKPVTLSCSQTLNHNVMYWYQQKSSQAPKLLFHYYDKDFNNEADTPDNFQSRRPNTSFCFLDIRSPGLGDTAMYLCATSDGGLNQPQHFGDGTRLSIL.